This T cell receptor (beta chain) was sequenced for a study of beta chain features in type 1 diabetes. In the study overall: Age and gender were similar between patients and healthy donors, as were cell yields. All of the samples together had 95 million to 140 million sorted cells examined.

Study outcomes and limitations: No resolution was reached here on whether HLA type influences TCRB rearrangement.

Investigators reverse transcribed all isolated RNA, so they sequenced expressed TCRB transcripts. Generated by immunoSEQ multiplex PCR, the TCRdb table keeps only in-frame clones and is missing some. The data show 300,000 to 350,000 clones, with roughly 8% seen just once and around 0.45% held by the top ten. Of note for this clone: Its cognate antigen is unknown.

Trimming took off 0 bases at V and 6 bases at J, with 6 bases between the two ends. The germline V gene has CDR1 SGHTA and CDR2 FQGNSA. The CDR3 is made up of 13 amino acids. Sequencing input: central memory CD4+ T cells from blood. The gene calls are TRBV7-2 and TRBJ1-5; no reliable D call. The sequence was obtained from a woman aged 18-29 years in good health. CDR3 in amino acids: CASSLAGPQPQHF. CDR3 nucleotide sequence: TGTGCCAGCAGCTTAGCCGGACCTCAGCCCCAGCATTTT.